This TCR beta chain was found in a study of early T cells in non-severe SARS-CoV-2 infection. The protocol attached unique molecular identifiers to individual cDNA molecules. MiXCR, applied by TCRdb to the 5' RACE reads, yields one record per CDR3 protein. Among fewer than 65,000 distinct CDR3 sequences listed, 8.5% to 9.5% were seen once. In germline, CDR1 is SQVTM, CDR2 ANQGSEA. Trimming shortened V by 6 bases and J by 7 bases, and 18 bases separated the two germline ends. The CDR3 is 14 residues long. The V gene is TRBV29-1, the J gene TRBJ2-2; a possible D gene is TRBD1 (5 bases). The source material was whole blood. This TCR was sampled from an adult who was a healthcare worker with PCR-confirmed SARS-CoV-2 infection or an uninfected control (not recorded which). The CDR3 here is CSVRPRAGNGELFF. DNA of the CDR3: TGCAGCGTCCGACCCCGGGCAGGGAACGGGGAGCTGTTTTTT.